The 32 T cell receptor beta chains in this list originate from one sample, sequenced in a study of blood T cell repertoires in COVID-19. TCRdb keeps only in-frame clones here, not all; method: immunoSEQ multiplex PCR. The sample has around 180,000 clones; about 81% are singletons. The specimen was peripheral blood. The receptor set was obtained from a woman at least 80 years old with COVID-19, enrolled during active disease.

This sequence joins TRBV27 and TRBJ2-1; 11 bases line up with TRBD2. Germline CDR1 MNHEY, CDR2 SMNVEV (reference sequence). The junction had 8 bases not matched to a gene; V was cut back by 6 bases and J by 7 bases. This CDR3 has 15 residues. CDR3 coding DNA: TGTGCCAGCAGCCTCCTAGCGGGAGGAAGGAATGAGCAGTTCTTC. Its translation is CASSLLAGGRNEQFF.

This clone was seen more than once but under ten times. The rearrangement links TRBV5-1 to TRBJ1-1, with TRBD1 matching over 8 bases. CDR3 length: 14 residues. V shed 3 bases, J shed 0 bases, and the junction held 1 base outside the gene matches. In germline, CDR1 is SGHRS, CDR2 YFSETQ. The CDR3 DNA is TGCGCCAGCAGCTGGACAGGGCTGAACACTGAAGCTTTCTTT. This codes for CASSWTGLNTEAFF.

This CDR3 reads CASSLTGSAYEQYF. DNA of the CDR3: TGTGCCAGCAGTTTGACAGGGTCGGCCTACGAGCAGTACTTC. The J gene is TRBJ2-7, the V gene TRBV27; TRBD1 aligns across 7 bases. CDR1 and CDR2 from the germline V gene are MNHEY and SMNVEV (reference sequence). The CDR3 totals 14 residues. With 3 bases clipped from V and 2 bases from J, the junction kept 4 bases outside the gene matches.

This sequence joins TRBV9 and TRBJ2-7, with D unclear. Germline CDR1 is SGDLS and CDR2 is YYNGEE. The CDR3 is made up of 12 amino acids. The ends were cut back, 1 base at V and 5 bases at J, with 7 bases in the middle. The chain's CDR3 is CASSVLVNEQYF. As DNA, the CDR3 is TGTGCCAGCAGCGTACTCGTTAACGAGCAGTACTTC.

This clone was counted between two and nine times. The chain carries TRBV5-6 and TRBJ1-1; D remains ambiguous. The germline V gene has CDR1 SGHDT and CDR2 YYEEEE. This CDR3 contains 13 residues. V was trimmed by 0 bases and J by 2 bases, leaving 5 bases between them. The CDR3 bases are TGTGCCAGCAGCTTGGCCTTAAACACTGAAGCTTTCTTT. Its protein is CASSLALNTEAFF.

This rearrangement joins TRBV6-1 to TRBJ1-5; D might be TRBD1 (5 bases). Trimming shortened V by 4 bases and J by 7 bases, and 14 bases separated the two germline ends. CDR1 and CDR2 (germline): MNHNS, SASEGT. The CDR3 sequence is 14 residues long. The CDR3 nucleotides read TGTGCCAGCAGTGTAGCGGAGGGGACCCAGCCCCAGCATTTT. Its protein is CASSVAEGTQPQHF.

Worth noting for this clone: The same CDR3 also results from other DNA sequences found in this sample. The chain has TRBV19 and TRBJ2-7; D perhaps matches TRBD2 (5 bases). The CDR3 has 13 amino acids. CDR1 and CDR2 (germline): LNHDA, SQIVND (reference sequence). V shed 0 bases and J shed 3 bases, with 6 bases lying between them. The CDR3 nucleotides read TGTGCCAGTAGTATAGATCGGGGCTACGAGCAGTACTTC. It translates to CASSIDRGYEQYF.

This clone was picked up many times. The V call is TRBV7-9, the J call TRBJ2-5; a possible D gene is TRBD2 (5 bases). V lost 0 bases to trimming and J lost 1 base, with 12 bases between them. The CDR3 is made up of 16 amino acids. Germline CDR1 and CDR2: SEHNR and FQNEAQ (reference sequence). The CDR3 reads CASSLAHSETQETQYF. The DNA for the CDR3 is TGTGCCAGCAGCTTAGCGCATAGCGAGACCCAAGAGACCCAGTACTTC. Complete variable domain (other parts from reference TRBV7-9 and TRBJ2-5): DTGVSQNPRHKITKRGQNVTFRCDPISEHNRLYWYRQTLGQGPEFLTYFQNEAQLEKSRLLSDRFSAERPKGSFSTLEIQRTEQGDSAMYLCASSLAHSETQETQYFGPGTRLLVL.

The V call is TRBV7-9, the J call TRBJ1-2, with 7 nucleotides matching TRBD1. In germline, CDR1 is SEHNR, CDR2 FQNEAQ (reference sequence). V was pared by 2 bases and J by 6 bases, with 6 bases of the junction left unmatched. The CDR3 is 14 residues long. The CDR3 loop reads CASSLTGEADGYTF. CDR3 DNA sequence: TGTGCCAGCAGCTTAACAGGGGAGGCGGATGGCTACACCTTC.

V gene TRBV6-1 combines with J gene TRBJ1-2; unclear D gene. V dropped 1 base and J dropped 3 bases, with 9 bases sitting between them. This CDR3 has 14 amino acids. From germline, CDR1 is MNHNS and CDR2 SASEGT. The CDR3 DNA sequence: TGTGCCAGCAGTGAAGTGAGCACCCACTATGGCTACACCTTC. Encoded protein: CASSEVSTHYGYTF.

This clone was observed a single time. The V call is TRBV7-6, the J call TRBJ2-7, with 9 bases matching TRBD1. V trimming: 3 bases; J trimming: 4 bases; junction bases outside the gene matches: 7. Germline CDR1 is SGHVS and CDR2 is FNYEAQ. This CDR3 contains 15 residues. The CDR3 region has the DNA TGTGCCAGCAGCTTGGCCGGGACAGGGCCGTACGAGCAGTACTTC. It specifies CASSLAGTGPYEQYF. The whole variable domain, remainder taken from reference TRBV7-6 and TRBJ2-7, is GAGVSQSPRYKVTKRGQDVALRCDPISGHVSLYWYRQALGQGPEFLTYFNYEAQQDKSGLPNDRFSAERPEGSISTLTIQRTEQRDSAMYRCASSLAGTGPYEQYFGPGTRLTVT.

The V and J genes are TRBV4-2 and TRBJ2-1, with 7 positions matching TRBD1. Germline lookup yields CDR1 LGHNA and CDR2 YNFKEQ. The CDR3 runs 14 residues. After removal of 4 bases from V and 5 bases from J, the junction contained 5 bases not matched to a gene. The CDR3 region has the DNA TGTGCCAGCAGCCGATGGGACAGAGACAATGAGCAGTTCTTC. This sequence encodes CASSRWDRDNEQFF.

The rearrangement links TRBV11-2 to TRBJ2-1; weak D call: TRBD1 (5 bases). Deletions cut 5 bases from V and 4 bases from J, with 12 bases between. CDR3 length: 14 amino acids. Germline values: CDR1 SGHAT, CDR2 FQNNGV. CDR3 nucleotides: TGTGCCAGCAGCCGGACACTTTCGTACAATGAGCAGTTCTTC. It translates to CASSRTLSYNEQFF. The whole variable domain, remainder taken from reference TRBV11-2 and TRBJ2-1, is EAGVAQSPRYKIIEKRQSVAFWCNPISGHATLYWYQQILGQGPKLLIQFQNNGVVDDSQLPKDRFSAERLKGVDSTLKIQPAKLEDSAVYLCASSRTLSYNEQFFGPGTRLTVL.

This sequence joins TRBV12-5 and TRBJ1-2; TRBD1 aligns across 8 bases. This CDR3 is 16 amino acids long. CDR1 is LGHNT and CDR2 is FRNRAP in the germline V gene. V lost 0 bases, J lost 3 bases, and 6 bases stayed unmatched. Here the CDR3 reads CASGLVGTGLDYGYTF. CDR3 DNA sequence: TGTGCTAGTGGTTTGGTGGGGACAGGCTTGGACTATGGCTACACCTTC.

This chain links TRBV28 with TRBJ1-5; D is perhaps TRBD1 (5 bases). Germline values: CDR1 MDHEN, CDR2 SYDVKM. The V end lost 6 bases, the J end lost 5 bases, and 20 bases lay between the germline ends. The CDR3 runs 16 residues. The CDR3 DNA reads TGTGCCAGCAGACATCGAGTCAGTTGGGGGGATCAGCCCCAGCATTTT. It encodes CASRHRVSWGDQPQHF.

The chain has TRBV6-2 or TRBV6-3 and TRBJ2-7; a possible D gene is TRBD2 (6 bases). The CDR3 is 16 residues long. Germline lookup yields CDR1 MNHEY and CDR2 SVGEGT. V was shortened by 2 bases and J by 2 bases, with 16 bases between the two germline ends. For the CDR3, the DNA is TGTGCCAGCAGTTACCCCTCCAGGAGGGTAACCTACGAGCAGTACTTC. Translating it yields CASSYPSRRVTYEQYF.

The rearrangement joins TRBV5-5 to TRBJ1-1; D is perhaps TRBD1 (5 bases). V lost 1 base and J lost 2, with 9 bases in between. Germline values: CDR1 SGHKS, CDR2 YYEKEE (reference sequence). This CDR3 is 14 amino acids long. DNA of the CDR3: TGTGCCAGCAGCTTGAGTCAGGGCAACACTGAAGCTTTCTTT. It specifies CASSLSQGNTEAFF.

The rearrangement joins TRBV5-8 to TRBJ2-1, with D maybe TRBD2 (6 bases). The length of the CDR3 is 16 residues. Trimming stripped 5 bases from V and 0 bases from J, with 15 bases between. Per the germline V gene, CDR1 is SGHTS and CDR2 is YDEGEE. This CDR3 is CASRPISGRSYNEQFF. CDR3 bases: TGTGCCAGCAGACCAATAAGCGGGCGCTCCTACAATGAGCAGTTCTTC.

The chain recombines TRBV6-6 with TRBJ2-5; D possibly corresponds to TRBD2 (5 bases). This CDR3 region has 14 residues. Germline V lookup: CDR1 MNHNY, CDR2 SVGAGI (reference sequence). V lost 5 bases and J lost 5, with 15 bases in between. The CDR3 DNA is TGTGCCAGCAGTGAGACGGACTCGGTGGAGACCCAGTACTTC. Translating it yields CASSETDSVETQYF.

The chain carries TRBV28 and TRBJ1-2; 8 bases agree with TRBD1. V trimming: 5 bases; J trimming: 4 bases; junction bases outside the gene matches: 12. CDR3 length: 16 amino acids. Germline CDR1 MDHEN, CDR2 SYDVKM. The CDR3 loop is CASSQSRTGHGYGYTF. The CDR3 DNA sequence: TGTGCCAGCAGTCAATCCCGGACAGGGCATGGCTATGGCTACACCTTC.

The rearrangement links TRBV5-1 to TRBJ2-1; 7 bases align to TRBD2. The CDR3 contains 13 residues. Germline V gives CDR1 SGHRS, CDR2 YFSETQ. V lost 7 bases and J lost 3; bases outside the gene matches: 4. For the CDR3, the DNA is TGCGCCAGCGGGAGGGACGGCTACAATGAGCAGTTCTTC. Residues: CASGRDGYNEQFF.

The rearrangement links TRBV6-1 to TRBJ2-3, with 10 bases that match TRBD2. Germline CDR1 MNHNS, CDR2 SASEGT. The CDR3 loop spans 18 amino acids. V shed 4 bases and J 0 bases; nucleotides not matched to a gene: 10. CDR3 sequence: CASSVRGTSARSTDTQYF. CDR3 DNA: TGTGCCAGCAGTGTACGGGGGACTAGCGCCCGTAGCACAGATACGCAGTATTTT.

The chain combines TRBV5-4 with TRBJ2-2; perhaps TRBD2 as D (5 bases). The CDR3 sequence is 13 residues long. Germline CDR1 reads SGHNT; CDR2 reads YYREEE (reference sequence). Between the trimmed V and J ends, which lost 2 bases and 4 bases, there was a span of 6 bases. CDR3 region: CASSFAGTGELFF. CDR3 DNA: TGTGCCAGCAGCTTTGCGGGCACCGGGGAGCTGTTTTTT.

The CDR3 nucleotides read TGTGCCTGGAGTACGCCACTGGACACTGAAGCTTTCTTT. Protein sequence: CAWSTPLDTEAFF. The V call is TRBV30, the J call TRBJ1-1, with D uncertain. The CDR3 extends over 13 amino acids. Trimming pared 2 bases from V and 3 bases from J, leaving 10 bases between. Germline CDR1 reads GTSNPN; CDR2 reads SVGIG (reference sequence).

The V gene is TRBV7-2, the J gene TRBJ2-3, with a weak D call TRBD2 (5 bases). Trimming took 4 bases from V and 4 from J, leaving 18 bases between them. CDR1 is SGHTA and CDR2 is FQGNSA in the germline V gene. The CDR3 length is 16 residues. CDR3 amino acids: CASSSPTRSGADTQYF. In nucleotides, the CDR3 is TGTGCCAGCAGCTCGCCCACTAGATCTGGCGCAGATACGCAGTATTTT.

The count of this clone is one. The chain recombines TRBV7-2 with TRBJ2-7; TRBD2 matches at 7 bases. The ends lost 1 base at V and 2 bases at J; junction bases unmatched: 5. Looked up from germline, CDR1 is SGHTA and CDR2 is FQGNSA. This CDR3 is built from 15 residues. CDR3 protein: CASSLGAGTTYEQYF. As DNA, the CDR3 is TGTGCCAGCAGCTTAGGGGCCGGGACTACCTACGAGCAGTACTTC. Full variable domain (outside the CDR3, taken from reference TRBV7-2 and TRBJ2-7): GAGVSQSPSNKVTEKGKDVELRCDPISGHTALYWYRQSLGQGLEFLIYFQGNSAPDKSGLPSDRFSAERTGGSVSTLTIQRTQQEDSAVYLCASSLGAGTTYEQYFGPGTRLTVT.

The chain couples TRBV11-2 to TRBJ1-2; TRBD1 might be the D (6 bases). V lost 1 base to trimming and J lost 7 bases, with 16 bases between them. Germline lookup yields CDR1 SGHAT and CDR2 FQNNGV. The CDR3 has 15 amino acids. The CDR3 nucleotides are TGTGCCAGCAGCTTAGCTGGCAGGGGACGGGGTGGCTACACCTTC. This codes for CASSLAGRGRGGYTF.

The table lists this clone with a few counts. The chain combines TRBV4-3 with TRBJ2-3, with unresolved D. Germline CDR1 reads LGHNA; CDR2 reads YSLEER. This CDR3 region has 16 residues. Trimming left V 0 bases short and J 3 bases short, with 13 bases between. The CDR3: CASSQEPASVTDTQYF. In nucleotides, the CDR3 is TGCGCCAGCAGCCAAGAACCGGCTAGTGTAACAGATACGCAGTATTTT.

V is TRBV6-2 or TRBV6-3 and J is TRBJ2-5; 7 bases line up with TRBD1. With 2 bases clipped from V and 4 bases from J, the junction kept 7 bases outside the gene matches. This CDR3 spans 15 amino acids. Looked up from germline, CDR1 is MNHEY and CDR2 is SVGEGT. CDR3 bases: TGTGCCAGCAGTTACCGGGACAGACGCATAGAGACCCAGTACTTC. This sequence encodes CASSYRDRRIETQYF.

V usage is TRBV18 and J usage is TRBJ2-1; tentatively, D is TRBD1 (7 bases). The V gene lost 3 bases and the J gene lost 5 bases, with 8 bases spanning the gap. CDR1 is KGHSH and CDR2 is LQKENI in the germline V gene. The CDR3 consists of 13 residues. For the CDR3, the DNA is TGTGCCAGCTCACCCAGGGGGGACAATGAGCAGTTCTTC. Amino acids: CASSPRGDNEQFF.

This clone was recorded once. The chain has TRBV11-1 and TRBJ2-3; no clear D gene. V lost 5 bases to trimming and J lost 2 bases, with 14 bases between them. The CDR3 contains 15 residues. Germline CDR1 reads SGHAT; CDR2 reads FQDESV (reference sequence). The CDR3 loop reads CASSGIGLPTDTQYF. The DNA of the CDR3 is TGTGCCAGCAGCGGAATTGGGCTGCCCACAGATACGCAGTATTTT.

The CDR3 nucleotides read TGCGCCAGCAGCCCAACTACAGGAAACTCTGGGGCCAACGTCCTGACTTTC. It specifies CASSPTTGNSGANVLTF. The chain employs TRBV4-1 and TRBJ2-6; maybe TRBD1 (5 bases). Germline lookup yields CDR1 MGHRA and CDR2 YSYEKL. Trimming pared 4 bases from V and 0 bases from J, leaving 13 bases between. This CDR3 contains 17 residues.